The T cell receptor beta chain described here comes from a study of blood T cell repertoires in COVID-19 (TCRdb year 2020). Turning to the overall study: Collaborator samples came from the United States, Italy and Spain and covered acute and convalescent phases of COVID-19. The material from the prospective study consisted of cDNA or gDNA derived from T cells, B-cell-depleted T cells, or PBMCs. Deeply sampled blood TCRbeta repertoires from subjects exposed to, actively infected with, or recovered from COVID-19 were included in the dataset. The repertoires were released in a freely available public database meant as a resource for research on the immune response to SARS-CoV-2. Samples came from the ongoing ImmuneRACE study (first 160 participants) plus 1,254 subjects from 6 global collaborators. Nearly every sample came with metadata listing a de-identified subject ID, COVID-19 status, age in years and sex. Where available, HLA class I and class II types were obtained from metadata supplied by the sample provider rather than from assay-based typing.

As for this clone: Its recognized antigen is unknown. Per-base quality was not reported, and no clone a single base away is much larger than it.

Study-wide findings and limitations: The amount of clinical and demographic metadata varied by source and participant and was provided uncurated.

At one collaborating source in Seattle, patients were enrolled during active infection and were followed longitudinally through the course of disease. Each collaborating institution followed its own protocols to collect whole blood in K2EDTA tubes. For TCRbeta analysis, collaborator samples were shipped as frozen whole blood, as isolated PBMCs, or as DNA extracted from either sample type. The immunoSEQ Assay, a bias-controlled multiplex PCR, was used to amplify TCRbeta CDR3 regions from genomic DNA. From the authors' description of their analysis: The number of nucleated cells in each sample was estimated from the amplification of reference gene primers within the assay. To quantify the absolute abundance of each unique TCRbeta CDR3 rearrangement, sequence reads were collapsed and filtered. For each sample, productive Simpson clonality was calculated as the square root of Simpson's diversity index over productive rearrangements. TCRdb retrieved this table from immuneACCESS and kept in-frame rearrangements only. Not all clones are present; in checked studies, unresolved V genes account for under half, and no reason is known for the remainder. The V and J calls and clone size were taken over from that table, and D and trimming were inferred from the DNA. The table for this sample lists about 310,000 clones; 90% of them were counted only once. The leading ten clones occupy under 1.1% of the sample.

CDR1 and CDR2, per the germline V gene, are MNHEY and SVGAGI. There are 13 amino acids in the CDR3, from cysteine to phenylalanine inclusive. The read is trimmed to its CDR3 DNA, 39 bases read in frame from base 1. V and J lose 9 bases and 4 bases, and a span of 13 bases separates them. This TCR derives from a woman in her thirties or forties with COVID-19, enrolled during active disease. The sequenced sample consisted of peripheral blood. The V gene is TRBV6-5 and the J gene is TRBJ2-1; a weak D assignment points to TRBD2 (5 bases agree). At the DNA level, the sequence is TGTGCCAGTTGTGCGGGTACATACAATGAGCAGTTCTTC. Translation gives CASCAGTYNEQFF.